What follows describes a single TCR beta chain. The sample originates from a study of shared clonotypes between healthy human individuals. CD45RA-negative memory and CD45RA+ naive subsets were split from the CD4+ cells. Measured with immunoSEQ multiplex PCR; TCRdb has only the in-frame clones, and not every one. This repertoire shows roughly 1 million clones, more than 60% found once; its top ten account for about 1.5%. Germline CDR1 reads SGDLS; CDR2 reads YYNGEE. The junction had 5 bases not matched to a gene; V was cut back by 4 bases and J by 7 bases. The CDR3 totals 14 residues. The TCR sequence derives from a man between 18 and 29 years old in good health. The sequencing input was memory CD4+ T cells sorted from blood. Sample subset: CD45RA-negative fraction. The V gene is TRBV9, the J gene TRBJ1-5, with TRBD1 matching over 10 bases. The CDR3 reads CASSPGQGYQPQHF. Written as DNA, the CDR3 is TGTGCCAGCAGCCCGGGACAGGGGTACCAGCCCCAGCATTTT.